Listed below are T cell receptor beta chains from one sample, sequenced in a study of human T cells and chemical hapten exposure. TCRdb re-called the RACE reads with MiXCR, one entry per CDR3 protein. Of under 65,000 distinct CDR3 sequences listed, approximately 9.8% are singletons. This material consisted of whole blood, taken in connection with sensitization to the hapten diphenylcyclopropenone (DPC). These receptors came from a woman aged 40 to 55 with alopecia areata. Some clones in this sample may be carry-over from other donors' samples. Both conserved end residues are part of each CDR3. The D gene is left open where the match is weak. Expanded clones get a size class; other rows say once, few or many, or leave the size out.

j_call d_call clone_size v_call cdr3_nt cdr3_aa
TRBJ2-1 TRBD1 many TRBV24-1 TGTGCCACCAGAGGGGACAGGGACAATGAGCAGTTCTTC CATRGDRDNEQFF
TRBJ2-5 - - TRBV20-1 TGCAGTGCTGGATCTCGGCCGGCGGAGACCCAGTACTTC CSAGSRPAETQYF
TRBJ2-1 - many TRBV7-9 TGTGCCAGCAGTTCGGGGATGGGTGAGCAGTTCTTC CASSSGMGEQFF
TRBJ1-1 - few TRBV18 TGTGCCAGCAAAACCACCTGGGGGACGGGCACTGAAGCTTTCTTT CASKTTWGTGTEAFF
TRBJ2-7 TRBD1 many TRBV11-2 TGTGCCAGCAGCTTAGTTGGGACAGGGGAAAGCGAGCAGTACTTC CASSLVGTGESEQYF
TRBJ1-5 TRBD1 - TRBV19 TGTGCCAGTACCCCACAGGGGGCTGGTCAGCCCCAGCATTTT CASTPQGAGQPQHF
TRBJ2-3 TRBD2 few TRBV4-1 TGCGCCAGCAAGCGGGGCCCACTCACAGATACGCAGTATTTT CASKRGPLTDTQYF
TRBJ2-1 TRBD2 few TRBV6-2/TRBV6-3 TGTGCCAGCAGTTCAACCGGGACTAGCTTCGATGAGCAGTTCTTC CASSSTGTSFDEQFF
TRBJ1-5 - few TRBV18 TGTGCCAGCTCACCCGCCGCGACAGGAGTTTATAGCAATCAGCCCCAGCATTTT CASSPAATGVYSNQPQHF
TRBJ2-2 - many TRBV6-4 TGTGCCAGCAGTGAAGAAGGAGGGAACACCGGGGAGCTGTTTTTT CASSEEGGNTGELFF
TRBJ1-5 - many TRBV4-2 TGTGCCAGCAGCCCCCCCACGGGGAACAATCAGCCCCAGCATTTT CASSPPTGNNQPQHF
TRBJ2-1 - few TRBV3-1 TGTGCCAGCAGCGTGGGTACCGGGACCGTATACAATGAGCAGTTCTTC CASSVGTGTVYNEQFF
TRBJ2-3 - many TRBV20-1 TGCAGTGCTAGAGATGGGAGGCGGGGGCGTAGCACAGATACGCAGTATTTT CSARDGRRGRSTDTQYF
TRBJ2-1 TRBD1 - TRBV11-2 TGTGCCAGCAGCTCCGGACAGGGGTCTTACAATGAGCAGTTCTTC CASSSGQGSYNEQFF
TRBJ2-4 TRBD2 - TRBV12-3/TRBV12-4 TGTGCCAGCAGTTTAAGCGGGGGGGCCGGAGGAGAAGCCAAAAACATTCAGTACTTC CASSLSGGAGGEAKNIQYF
TRBJ2-3 - many TRBV5-1 TGCGCCAGCAGCTTGGCTTCCGACAGCACAGATACGCAGTATTTT CASSLASDSTDTQYF
TRBJ2-3 - many TRBV12-3/TRBV12-4 TGTGCCAGCAGTTTTACAGGGAGGGCCCCAGATACGCAGTATTTT CASSFTGRAPDTQYF
TRBJ2-1 TRBD1 many TRBV14 TGTGCCAGCAGCCATGAGATCGGGGACAGGGACCATGAGCAGTTCTTC CASSHEIGDRDHEQFF
TRBJ2-1 - many TRBV12-3/TRBV12-4 TGTGCCAGCCGCACCGCGGGGGCCTCCTACAATGAGCAGTTCTTC CASRTAGASYNEQFF
TRBJ1-2 - many TRBV29-1 TGCAGCGTTGAAGATCGGTATAGCTATGGCTACACCTTC CSVEDRYSYGYTF